The present T cell receptor (beta chain) was sequenced within a study of blood T cell repertoires in COVID-19. Germline lookup yields CDR1 SGHAT and CDR2 FQDESV (reference sequence). J gave up 0 bases and V 5 bases, and 5 bases lay outside the gene matches. The CDR3 covers 16 residues. Assay: immunoSEQ multiplex PCR; the TCRdb copy retains only in-frame clones and omits some. The sample holds about 210,000 clones; just under 90% are singletons and the top ten take roughly 6.2%. The V gene is TRBV11-1, the J gene TRBJ2-4; 9 bases agree with TRBD1. The TCR comes from a man in his sixties who had recovered from COVID-19. The specimen was peripheral blood. The CDR3 protein is CASSLGDRVAKNIQYF. The CDR3 DNA reads TGTGCCAGCAGCCTAGGGGACAGGGTAGCCAAAAACATTCAGTACTTC.